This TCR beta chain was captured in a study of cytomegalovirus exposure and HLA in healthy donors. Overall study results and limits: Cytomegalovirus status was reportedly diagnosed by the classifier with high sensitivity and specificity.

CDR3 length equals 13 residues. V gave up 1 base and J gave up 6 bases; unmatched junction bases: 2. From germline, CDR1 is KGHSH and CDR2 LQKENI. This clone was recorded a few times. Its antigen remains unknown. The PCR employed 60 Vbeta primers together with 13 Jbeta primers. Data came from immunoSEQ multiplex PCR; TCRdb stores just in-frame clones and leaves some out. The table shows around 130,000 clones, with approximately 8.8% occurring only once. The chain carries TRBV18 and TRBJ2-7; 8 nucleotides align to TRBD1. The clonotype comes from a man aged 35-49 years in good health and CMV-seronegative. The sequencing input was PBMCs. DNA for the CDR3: TGTGCCAGCTCACCACTGGACAGGGCCGAGCAGTACTTC. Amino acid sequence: CASSPLDRAEQYF.